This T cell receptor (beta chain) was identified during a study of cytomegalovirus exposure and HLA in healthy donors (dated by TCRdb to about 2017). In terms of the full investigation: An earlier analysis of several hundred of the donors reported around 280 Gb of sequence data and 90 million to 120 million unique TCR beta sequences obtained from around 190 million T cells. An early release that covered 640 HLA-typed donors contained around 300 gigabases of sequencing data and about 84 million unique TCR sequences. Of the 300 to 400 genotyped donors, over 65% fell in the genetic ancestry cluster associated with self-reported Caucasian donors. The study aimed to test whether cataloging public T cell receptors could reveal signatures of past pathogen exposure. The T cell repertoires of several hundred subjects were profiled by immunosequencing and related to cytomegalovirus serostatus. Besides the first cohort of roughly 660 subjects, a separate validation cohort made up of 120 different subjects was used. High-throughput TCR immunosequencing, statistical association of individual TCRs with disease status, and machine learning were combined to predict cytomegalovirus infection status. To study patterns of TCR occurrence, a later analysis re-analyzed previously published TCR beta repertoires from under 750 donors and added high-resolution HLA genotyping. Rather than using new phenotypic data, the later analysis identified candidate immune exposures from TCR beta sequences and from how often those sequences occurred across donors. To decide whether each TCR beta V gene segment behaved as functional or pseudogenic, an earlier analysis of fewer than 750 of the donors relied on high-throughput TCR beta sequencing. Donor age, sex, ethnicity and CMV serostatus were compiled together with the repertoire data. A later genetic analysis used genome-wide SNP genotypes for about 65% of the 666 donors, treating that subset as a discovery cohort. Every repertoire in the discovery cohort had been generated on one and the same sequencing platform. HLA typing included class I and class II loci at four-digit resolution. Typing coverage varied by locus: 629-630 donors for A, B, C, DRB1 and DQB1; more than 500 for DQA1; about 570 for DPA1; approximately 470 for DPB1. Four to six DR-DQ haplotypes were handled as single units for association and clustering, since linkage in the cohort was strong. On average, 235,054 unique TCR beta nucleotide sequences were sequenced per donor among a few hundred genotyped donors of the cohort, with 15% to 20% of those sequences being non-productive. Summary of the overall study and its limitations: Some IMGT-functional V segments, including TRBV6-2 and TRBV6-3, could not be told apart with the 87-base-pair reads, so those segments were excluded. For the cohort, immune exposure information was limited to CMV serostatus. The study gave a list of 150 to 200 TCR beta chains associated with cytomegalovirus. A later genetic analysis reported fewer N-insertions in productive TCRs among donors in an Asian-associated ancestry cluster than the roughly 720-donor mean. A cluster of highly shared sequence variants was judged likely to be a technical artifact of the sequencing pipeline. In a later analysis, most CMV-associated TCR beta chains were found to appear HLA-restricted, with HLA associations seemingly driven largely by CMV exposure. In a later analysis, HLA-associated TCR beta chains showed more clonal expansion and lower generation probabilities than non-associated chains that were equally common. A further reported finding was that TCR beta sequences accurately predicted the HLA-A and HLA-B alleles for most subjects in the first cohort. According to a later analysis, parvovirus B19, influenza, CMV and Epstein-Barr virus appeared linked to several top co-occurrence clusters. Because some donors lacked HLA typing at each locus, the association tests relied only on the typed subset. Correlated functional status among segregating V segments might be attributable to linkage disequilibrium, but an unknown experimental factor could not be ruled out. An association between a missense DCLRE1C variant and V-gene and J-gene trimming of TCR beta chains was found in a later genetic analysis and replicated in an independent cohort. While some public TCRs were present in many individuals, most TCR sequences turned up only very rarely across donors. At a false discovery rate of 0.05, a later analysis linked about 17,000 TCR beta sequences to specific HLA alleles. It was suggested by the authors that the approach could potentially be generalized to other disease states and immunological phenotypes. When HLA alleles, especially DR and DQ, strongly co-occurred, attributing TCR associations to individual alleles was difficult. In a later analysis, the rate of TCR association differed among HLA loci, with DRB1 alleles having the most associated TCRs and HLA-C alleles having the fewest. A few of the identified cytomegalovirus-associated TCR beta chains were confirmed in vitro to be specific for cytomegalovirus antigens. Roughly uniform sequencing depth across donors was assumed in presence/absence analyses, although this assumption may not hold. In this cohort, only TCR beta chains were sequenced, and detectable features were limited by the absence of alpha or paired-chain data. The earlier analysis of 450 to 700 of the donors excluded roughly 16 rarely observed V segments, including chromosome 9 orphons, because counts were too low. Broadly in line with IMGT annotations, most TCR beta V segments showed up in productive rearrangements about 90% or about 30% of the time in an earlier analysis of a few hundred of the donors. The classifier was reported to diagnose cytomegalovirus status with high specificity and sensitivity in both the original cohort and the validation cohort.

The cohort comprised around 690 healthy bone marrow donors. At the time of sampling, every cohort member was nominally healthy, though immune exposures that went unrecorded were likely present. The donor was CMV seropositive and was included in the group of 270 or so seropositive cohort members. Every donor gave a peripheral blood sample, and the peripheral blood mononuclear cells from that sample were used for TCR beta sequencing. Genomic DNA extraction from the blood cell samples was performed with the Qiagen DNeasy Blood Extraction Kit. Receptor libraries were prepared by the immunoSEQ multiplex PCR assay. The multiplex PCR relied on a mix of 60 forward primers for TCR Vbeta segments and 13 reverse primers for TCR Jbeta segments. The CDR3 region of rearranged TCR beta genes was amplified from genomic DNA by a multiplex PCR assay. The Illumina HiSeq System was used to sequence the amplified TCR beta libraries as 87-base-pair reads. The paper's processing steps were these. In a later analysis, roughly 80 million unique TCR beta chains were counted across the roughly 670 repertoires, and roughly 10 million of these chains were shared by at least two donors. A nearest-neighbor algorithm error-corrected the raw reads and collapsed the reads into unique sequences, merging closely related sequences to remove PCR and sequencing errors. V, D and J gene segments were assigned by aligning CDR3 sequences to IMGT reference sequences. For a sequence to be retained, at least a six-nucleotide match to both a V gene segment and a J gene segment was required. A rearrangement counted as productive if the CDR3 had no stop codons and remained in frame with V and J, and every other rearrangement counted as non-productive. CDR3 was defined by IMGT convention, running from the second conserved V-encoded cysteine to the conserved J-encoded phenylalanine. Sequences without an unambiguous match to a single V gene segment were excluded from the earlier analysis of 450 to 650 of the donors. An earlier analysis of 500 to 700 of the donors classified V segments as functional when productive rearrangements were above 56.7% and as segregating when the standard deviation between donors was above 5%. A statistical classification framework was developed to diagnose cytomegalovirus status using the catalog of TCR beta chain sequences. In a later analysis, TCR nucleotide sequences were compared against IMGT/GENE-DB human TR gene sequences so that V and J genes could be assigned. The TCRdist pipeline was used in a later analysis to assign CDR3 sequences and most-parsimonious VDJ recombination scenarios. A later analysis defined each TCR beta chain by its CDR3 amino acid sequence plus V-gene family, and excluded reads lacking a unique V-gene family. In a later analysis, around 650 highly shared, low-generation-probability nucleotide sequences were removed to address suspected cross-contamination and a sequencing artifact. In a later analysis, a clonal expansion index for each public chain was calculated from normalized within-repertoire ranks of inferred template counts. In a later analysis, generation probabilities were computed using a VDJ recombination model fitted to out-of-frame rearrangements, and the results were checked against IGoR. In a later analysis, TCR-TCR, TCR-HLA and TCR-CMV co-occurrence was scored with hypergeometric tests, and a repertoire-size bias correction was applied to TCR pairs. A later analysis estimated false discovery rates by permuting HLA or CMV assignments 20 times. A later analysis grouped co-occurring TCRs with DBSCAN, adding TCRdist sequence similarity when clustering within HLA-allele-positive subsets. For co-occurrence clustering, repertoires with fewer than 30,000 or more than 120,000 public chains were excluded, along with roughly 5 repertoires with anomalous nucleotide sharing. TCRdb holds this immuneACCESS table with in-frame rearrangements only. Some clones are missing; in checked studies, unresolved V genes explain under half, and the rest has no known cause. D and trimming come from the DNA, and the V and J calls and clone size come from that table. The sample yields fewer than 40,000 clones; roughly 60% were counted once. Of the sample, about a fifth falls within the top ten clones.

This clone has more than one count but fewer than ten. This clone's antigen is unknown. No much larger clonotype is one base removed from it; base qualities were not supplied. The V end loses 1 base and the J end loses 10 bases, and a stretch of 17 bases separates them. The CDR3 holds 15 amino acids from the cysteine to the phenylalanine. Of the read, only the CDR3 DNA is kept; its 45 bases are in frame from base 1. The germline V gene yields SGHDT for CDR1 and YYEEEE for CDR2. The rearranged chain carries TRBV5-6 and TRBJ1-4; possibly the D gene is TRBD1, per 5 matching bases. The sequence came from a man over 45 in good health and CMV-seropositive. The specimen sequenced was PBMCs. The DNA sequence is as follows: TGTGCCAGCAGCTTGTGGGCAGGCAGCGGGGGAAAACTGTTTTTT. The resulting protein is CASSLWAGSGGKLFF.